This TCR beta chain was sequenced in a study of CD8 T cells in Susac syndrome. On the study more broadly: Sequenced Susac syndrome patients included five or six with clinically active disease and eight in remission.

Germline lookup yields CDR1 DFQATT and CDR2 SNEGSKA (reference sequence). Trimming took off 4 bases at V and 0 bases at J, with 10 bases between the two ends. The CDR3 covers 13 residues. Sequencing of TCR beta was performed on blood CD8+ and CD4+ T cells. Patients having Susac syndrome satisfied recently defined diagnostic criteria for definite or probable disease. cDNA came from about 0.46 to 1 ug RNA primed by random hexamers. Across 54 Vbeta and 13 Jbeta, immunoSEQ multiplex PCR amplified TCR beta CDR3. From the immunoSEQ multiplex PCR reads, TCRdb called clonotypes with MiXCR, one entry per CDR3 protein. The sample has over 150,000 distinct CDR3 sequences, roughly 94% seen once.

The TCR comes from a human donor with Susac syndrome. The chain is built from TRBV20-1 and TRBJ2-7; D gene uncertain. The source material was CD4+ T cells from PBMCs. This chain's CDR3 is CSANPRASYEQYF. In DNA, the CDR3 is TGCAGTGCTAACCCTAGGGCCTCCTACGAGCAGTACTTC.